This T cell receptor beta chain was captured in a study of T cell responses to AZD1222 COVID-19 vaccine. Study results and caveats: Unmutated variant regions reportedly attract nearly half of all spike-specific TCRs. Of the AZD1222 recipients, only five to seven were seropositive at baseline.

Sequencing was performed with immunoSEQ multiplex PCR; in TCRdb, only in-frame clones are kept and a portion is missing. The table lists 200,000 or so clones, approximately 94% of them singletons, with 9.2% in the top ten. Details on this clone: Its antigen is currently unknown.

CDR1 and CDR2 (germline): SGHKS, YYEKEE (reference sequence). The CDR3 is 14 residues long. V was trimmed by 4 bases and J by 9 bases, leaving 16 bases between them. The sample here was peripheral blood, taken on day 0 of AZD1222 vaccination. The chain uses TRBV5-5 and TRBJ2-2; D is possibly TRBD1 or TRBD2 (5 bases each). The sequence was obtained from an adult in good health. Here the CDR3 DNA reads TGTGCCAGCAGCACCGGGACCTTGCTCTGGGAGCTGTTTTTT. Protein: CASSTGTLLWELFF.